Listed below are T cell receptor beta chains from one sample, sequenced in a study of blood T cell repertoires in COVID-19. Profiled with immunoSEQ multiplex PCR; TCRdb holds only in-frame clones, not every one. The data hold some 240,000 clones, with around 80% observed a single time. The material sequenced was peripheral blood. The receptor source for this set is a woman between 35 and 50 years old who had recovered from COVID-19. Each CDR3 is given with its conserved first and last residue. Each record gives: V gene, CDR3 length, D gene, clone size, J gene, CDR3 DNA, CDR3 protein. A D gene is named only where the DNA matches it firmly. The size entry is marked missing in some rows and otherwise reads once, few, many or a size class.

V gene: TRBV12-2
CDR3 length: 14
D gene: .
clone size: .
J gene: TRBJ1-1
CDR3 DNA: TGTGCAAGTCGCTTAGCGGTTCTTCAGACTGAAGCTTTCTTT
CDR3 protein: CASRLAVLQTEAFF

V gene: TRBV7-2
CDR3 length: 18
D gene: TRBD1
clone size: .
J gene: TRBJ2-6
CDR3 DNA: TGTGCCAGCAGCTCGACAGGGATCAGGTTGACTGGGGCCAACGTCCTGACTTTC
CDR3 protein: CASSSTGIRLTGANVLTF

V gene: TRBV6-1
CDR3 length: 15
D gene: .
clone size: .
J gene: TRBJ1-5
CDR3 DNA: TGTGCCAGCAGTGAAGCGAGGCTGAGCAATCAGCCCCAGCATTTT
CDR3 protein: CASSEARLSNQPQHF

V gene: TRBV30
CDR3 length: 13
D gene: TRBD2
clone size: .
J gene: TRBJ2-5
CDR3 DNA: TGTGCCTGGAGTGAAGCTAGCGGAGAGACCCAGTACTTC
CDR3 protein: CAWSEASGETQYF

V gene: TRBV12-3/TRBV12-4
CDR3 length: 12
D gene: .
clone size: .
J gene: TRBJ2-5
CDR3 DNA: TGTGCCAGCAGTTTGAATCAGGAGACCCAGTACTTC
CDR3 protein: CASSLNQETQYF

V gene: TRBV6-1
CDR3 length: 12
D gene: .
clone size: .
J gene: TRBJ1-5
CDR3 DNA: TGTGCCAGCAGTGAGCCTACCCAGCCCCAGCATTTT
CDR3 protein: CASSEPTQPQHF

V gene: TRBV2
CDR3 length: 13
D gene: .
clone size: .
J gene: TRBJ1-1
CDR3 DNA: TGTGCCAGCAAACTGGAGGAGGGAACTGAAGCTTTCTTT
CDR3 protein: CASKLEEGTEAFF

V gene: TRBV6-6
CDR3 length: 17
D gene: .
clone size: few
J gene: TRBJ1-1
CDR3 DNA: TGTGCCAGCAGTCTCTCCCAACAGGCCATCATGAACACTGAAGCTTTCTTT
CDR3 protein: CASSLSQQAIMNTEAFF

V gene: TRBV4-3
CDR3 length: 16
D gene: .
clone size: .
J gene: TRBJ2-5
CDR3 DNA: TGCGCCAGCAGCCAAGGCCCGTCGGGGGGCGGGGAGACCCAGTACTTC
CDR3 protein: CASSQGPSGGGETQYF

V gene: TRBV5-6
CDR3 length: 15
D gene: .
clone size: .
J gene: TRBJ1-4
CDR3 DNA: TGTGCCAGCAGCTTGGTGGGAGTTGGAACGGAAAAACTGTTTTTT
CDR3 protein: CASSLVGVGTEKLFF

V gene: TRBV30
CDR3 length: 16
D gene: TRBD2
clone size: .
J gene: TRBJ2-1
CDR3 DNA: TGTGCCTGGAGTGTCCTAACTAGCGGAGCCTACAATGAGCAGTTCTTC
CDR3 protein: CAWSVLTSGAYNEQFF

V gene: TRBV4-3
CDR3 length: 16
D gene: .
clone size: .
J gene: TRBJ2-7
CDR3 DNA: TGCGCCAGCAGCCAAGGCGCAGGGTTAATTCCCTACGAGCAGTACTTC
CDR3 protein: CASSQGAGLIPYEQYF

V gene: TRBV2
CDR3 length: 16
D gene: TRBD2
clone size: .
J gene: TRBJ2-1
CDR3 DNA: TGTGCCAGCAGTGTCGGCGGGGGGGTTGCCTACAATGAGCAGTTCTTC
CDR3 protein: CASSVGGGVAYNEQFF

V gene: TRBV7-2
CDR3 length: 13
D gene: .
clone size: .
J gene: TRBJ1-5
CDR3 DNA: TGTGCCAGCAGCTTAGATCACGGTCAGCCCCAGCATTTT
CDR3 protein: CASSLDHGQPQHF

V gene: TRBV9
CDR3 length: 16
D gene: TRBD1
clone size: .
J gene: TRBJ2-5
CDR3 DNA: TGTGCCAGCAGCGTAGAACAGGGGCCTTACCAAGAGACCCAGTACTTC
CDR3 protein: CASSVEQGPYQETQYF

V gene: TRBV20-1
CDR3 length: 11
D gene: .
clone size: .
J gene: TRBJ1-2
CDR3 DNA: TGCAGTACCGCAGGGCCATATGGCTACACCTTC
CDR3 protein: CSTAGPYGYTF

V gene: TRBV11-3
CDR3 length: 16
D gene: TRBD2
clone size: once
J gene: TRBJ2-3
CDR3 DNA: TGTGCCAGCAGCTTACAACTAGCGGGGGCCACAGATACGCAGTATTTT
CDR3 protein: CASSLQLAGATDTQYF

V gene: TRBV7-2
CDR3 length: 15
D gene: TRBD1
clone size: .
J gene: TRBJ2-7
CDR3 DNA: TGTGCCAGCAGCTCGAACAGGGGCCCCGCCTCAGAGCAGTACTTC
CDR3 protein: CASSSNRGPASEQYF

V gene: TRBV28
CDR3 length: 12
D gene: .
clone size: .
J gene: TRBJ2-3
CDR3 DNA: TGTGCCAGCAGTTTACTAGCAGATACGCAGTATTTT
CDR3 protein: CASSLLADTQYF

V gene: TRBV18
CDR3 length: 15
D gene: TRBD1
clone size: .
J gene: TRBJ1-1
CDR3 DNA: TGTGCCAGCTCACCAACCGCGGGACAGACCACTGAAGCTTTCTTT
CDR3 protein: CASSPTAGQTTEAFF

V gene: TRBV5-4
CDR3 length: 13
D gene: .
clone size: few
J gene: TRBJ1-1
CDR3 DNA: TGTGCCAGCAGCTTGGGCGGGAACACTGAAGCTTTCTTT
CDR3 protein: CASSLGGNTEAFF

V gene: TRBV9
CDR3 length: 16
D gene: .
clone size: .
J gene: TRBJ2-2
CDR3 DNA: TGTGCCAGCAGCGTAGTCTGGTCAGGGAACACCGGGGAGCTGTTTTTT
CDR3 protein: CASSVVWSGNTGELFF

V gene: TRBV28
CDR3 length: 21
D gene: .
clone size: .
J gene: TRBJ1-5
CDR3 DNA: TGTGCCAGCAGTTTAAATCCCACGTCAACTCTTCAACAGTATAGCAATCAGCCCCAGCATTTT
CDR3 protein: CASSLNPTSTLQQYSNQPQHF

V gene: TRBV29-1
CDR3 length: 15
D gene: TRBD2
clone size: .
J gene: TRBJ2-3
CDR3 DNA: TGCAGCGTTGAAGATATGGGGGGGAGGACAGATACGCAGTATTTT
CDR3 protein: CSVEDMGGRTDTQYF

V gene: TRBV19
CDR3 length: 13
D gene: .
clone size: .
J gene: TRBJ1-5
CDR3 DNA: TGTGCCAGTACCTCACAGGGATATCAGCCCCAGCATTTT
CDR3 protein: CASTSQGYQPQHF

V gene: TRBV3-1/TRBV3-2
CDR3 length: 16
D gene: TRBD2
clone size: .
J gene: TRBJ2-1
CDR3 DNA: TGTGCCAGCAGCCAAGGCAGAGCGGGGGGGTACAATGAGCAGTTCTTC
CDR3 protein: CASSQGRAGGYNEQFF

V gene: TRBV7-2
CDR3 length: 16
D gene: TRBD2
clone size: .
J gene: TRBJ2-5
CDR3 DNA: TGTGCCAGCAGCCCAACGCAGCGGGGGGGCCGGGAGACCCAGTACTTC
CDR3 protein: CASSPTQRGGRETQYF

V gene: TRBV6-6
CDR3 length: 13
D gene: .
clone size: .
J gene: TRBJ2-7
CDR3 DNA: TGTGCCAGCTCTTTAGCCAGCCACTACGAGCAGTACTTC
CDR3 protein: CASSLASHYEQYF

V gene: TRBV18
CDR3 length: 15
D gene: TRBD2
clone size: .
J gene: TRBJ2-1
CDR3 DNA: TGTGCCAGCTCACCAGGACAGCGGGGGGATTTTCAGCAGTTCTTC
CDR3 protein: CASSPGQRGDFQQFF

V gene: TRBV18
CDR3 length: 16
D gene: TRBD2
clone size: once
J gene: TRBJ2-3
CDR3 DNA: TGTGCCAGCTCACCAGGACTAGCGGGGGCCCGAGATACGCAGTATTTT
CDR3 protein: CASSPGLAGARDTQYF

V gene: TRBV4-1
CDR3 length: 15
D gene: .
clone size: .
J gene: TRBJ1-1
CDR3 DNA: TGCGCCAGCAGCCAATCGCTGGGGGCCAACACTGAAGCTTTCTTT
CDR3 protein: CASSQSLGANTEAFF

V gene: TRBV19
CDR3 length: 14
D gene: .
clone size: .
J gene: TRBJ2-5
CDR3 DNA: TGTGCCAGTAGCCCCCAGGACAGACCAGAGACCCAGTACTTC
CDR3 protein: CASSPQDRPETQYF

V gene: TRBV19
CDR3 length: 15
D gene: TRBD2
clone size: .
J gene: TRBJ2-1
CDR3 DNA: TGTGCCAGTAGTATAATACTAGCGTGGTACAATGAGCAGTTCTTC
CDR3 protein: CASSIILAWYNEQFF

V gene: TRBV6-1
CDR3 length: 15
D gene: TRBD1
clone size: .
J gene: TRBJ2-5
CDR3 DNA: TGTGCCAGCAGTGAAAAGGGGGCGCGGAGGGAGACCCAGTACTTC
CDR3 protein: CASSEKGARRETQYF

V gene: TRBV4-1
CDR3 length: 13
D gene: .
clone size: .
J gene: TRBJ2-3
CDR3 DNA: TGCGCCAGCAGCCAACAGGTCACAGATACGCAGTATTTT
CDR3 protein: CASSQQVTDTQYF

V gene: TRBV18
CDR3 length: 16
D gene: .
clone size: .
J gene: TRBJ1-1
CDR3 DNA: TGTGCCAGCTCACCGCGCCGATGGGGCGGAGGGACTGAAGCTTTCTTT
CDR3 protein: CASSPRRWGGGTEAFF

V gene: TRBV18
CDR3 length: 15
D gene: .
clone size: .
J gene: TRBJ1-4
CDR3 DNA: TGTGCCAGCTCACCACTTCAGGGGTCTAATGAAAAACTGTTTTTT
CDR3 protein: CASSPLQGSNEKLFF

V gene: TRBV24-1
CDR3 length: 15
D gene: TRBD1
clone size: .
J gene: TRBJ2-3
CDR3 DNA: TGTGCCACCAGTGATTCCGGACAGGGAGGAGATACGCAGTATTTT
CDR3 protein: CATSDSGQGGDTQYF

V gene: TRBV19
CDR3 length: 16
D gene: TRBD1
clone size: .
J gene: TRBJ1-5
CDR3 DNA: TGTGCCAGTAGTACAACCGGGACAGGGGCCATCAGGCCCCAGCATTTT
CDR3 protein: CASSTTGTGAIRPQHF

V gene: TRBV10-1
CDR3 length: 18
D gene: .
clone size: once
J gene: TRBJ2-1
CDR3 DNA: TGCGCCAGCAGGTCGGCCATAGATAAACGGGACTCCTACAATGAGCAGTTCTTC
CDR3 protein: CASRSAIDKRDSYNEQFF

V gene: TRBV27
CDR3 length: 13
D gene: TRBD1
clone size: .
J gene: TRBJ1-3
CDR3 DNA: TGTGCCAGCAGTTGGGACAGGGGAAACACCATATATTTT
CDR3 protein: CASSWDRGNTIYF

V gene: TRBV4-2
CDR3 length: 15
D gene: .
clone size: .
J gene: TRBJ2-5
CDR3 DNA: TGTGCCAGCAGCCAAAGTCCGGACAAGCAAGAGACCCAGTACTTC
CDR3 protein: CASSQSPDKQETQYF

V gene: TRBV3-1/TRBV3-2
CDR3 length: 12
D gene: .
clone size: .
J gene: TRBJ1-2
CDR3 DNA: TGTGCCAGCAGACACGGGGAGGGTGGCTACACCTTC
CDR3 protein: CASRHGEGGYTF

V gene: TRBV6-5
CDR3 length: 15
D gene: TRBD1
clone size: .
J gene: TRBJ1-1
CDR3 DNA: TGTGCCAGCAGTTACTCAAGGACAGGGACCACTGAAGCTTTCTTT
CDR3 protein: CASSYSRTGTTEAFF

V gene: TRBV30
CDR3 length: 15
D gene: .
clone size: .
J gene: TRBJ1-1
CDR3 DNA: TGTGCCTGGGAGACGAAGGACTGGACCAACACTGAAGCTTTCTTT
CDR3 protein: CAWETKDWTNTEAFF

V gene: TRBV28
CDR3 length: 14
D gene: .
clone size: few
J gene: TRBJ2-7
CDR3 DNA: TGTGCCAGCAGTTTGGTAGTCCACCCCTACGAGCAGTACTTC
CDR3 protein: CASSLVVHPYEQYF

V gene: TRBV19
CDR3 length: 14
D gene: .
clone size: .
J gene: TRBJ2-1
CDR3 DNA: TGTGCCAGTAAACCTTACTCGGGGGTGGGTGAGCAGTTCTTC
CDR3 protein: CASKPYSGVGEQFF

V gene: TRBV19
CDR3 length: 18
D gene: TRBD1
clone size: .
J gene: TRBJ1-5
CDR3 DNA: TGTGCCAGTAGTACGAGCGGTGGGGGACAGGGGGCTTTACAGCCCCAGCATTTT
CDR3 protein: CASSTSGGGQGALQPQHF